These T cell receptor beta chains were read from a single sample in a study of T-cell memory formation after mild COVID-19. Each CDR3 protein gets one entry after TCRdb re-called the 5' RACE reads with MiXCR. This table holds about 320,000 distinct CDR3 sequences, roughly an eighth found once. The sequenced sample was PBMCs or a T cell subset sorted from them (not recorded which). These receptors originate from a man between 18 and 29 years old who had mild COVID-19 (a few samples of this study predate the infection). Cell type and time point are not known. The CDR3 runs from the conserved cysteine through the conserved F or W. Fields, in order: J gene, clone size, D gene, V gene, CDR3 DNA, CDR3 protein. The D gene is left open where the match is weak. Expanded clones are given a class, and other clones once, few, many or no size at all.

j_gene: TRBJ2-1; abundance: -; d_gene: TRBD2; v_gene: TRBV6-5; CDR3nt: TGTGCCAGCAGTCTTAGCGGGGGGGCCTTCGAGCAGTTCTTC; CDR3aa: CASSLSGGAFEQFF
j_gene: TRBJ1-2; abundance: few; d_gene: -; v_gene: TRBV7-9; CDR3nt: TGTGCCAGCAGCCACCCTTTGGGGGTGGGCTATGGCTACACCTTC; CDR3aa: CASSHPLGVGYGYTF
j_gene: TRBJ2-3; abundance: many; d_gene: -; v_gene: TRBV7-9; CDR3nt: TGTGCCAGCAGCGAACTACGGCGGAACACAGATACGCAGTATTTT; CDR3aa: CASSELRRNTDTQYF
j_gene: TRBJ1-2; abundance: -; d_gene: -; v_gene: TRBV4-3; CDR3nt: TGCGCCAGCAGCCAACCAGAGGGGGGCGGTGGCTACACCTTC; CDR3aa: CASSQPEGGGGYTF
j_gene: TRBJ1-2; abundance: few; d_gene: -; v_gene: TRBV7-9; CDR3nt: TGTGCCAGCAGCTACACCCCCATTAGTGTGCTGGGGGGCTACACCTTC; CDR3aa: CASSYTPISVLGGYTF
j_gene: TRBJ2-1; abundance: few; d_gene: TRBD2; v_gene: TRBV11-2; CDR3nt: TGTGCCAGCAGCTCAGCGGGGGGGTCGTTAATTCGGAATGAGCAGTTCTTC; CDR3aa: CASSSAGGSLIRNEQFF
j_gene: TRBJ1-1; abundance: -; d_gene: TRBD1; v_gene: TRBV20-1; CDR3nt: TGCAGTGCAACGAACCCCGGGACAGTTGACACTGAAGCTTTCTTT; CDR3aa: CSATNPGTVDTEAFF
j_gene: TRBJ2-7; abundance: few; d_gene: -; v_gene: TRBV12-3/TRBV12-4; CDR3nt: TGTGCCAGCAGTTTGAGCTTTAGAGCATACTCCTACGAGCAGTACTTC; CDR3aa: CASSLSFRAYSYEQYF
j_gene: TRBJ2-3; abundance: many; d_gene: -; v_gene: TRBV12-3/TRBV12-4; CDR3nt: TGTGCCAGCAGTGCAGGGAGGGATACGCAGTATTTT; CDR3aa: CASSAGRDTQYF
j_gene: TRBJ1-1; abundance: few; d_gene: TRBD1; v_gene: TRBV6-2/TRBV6-3; CDR3nt: TGTGCCAGCATGGACCGGGACAGGAACACTGAAGCTTTCTTT; CDR3aa: CASMDRDRNTEAFF
j_gene: TRBJ1-4; abundance: -; d_gene: -; v_gene: TRBV5-1; CDR3nt: TGCGCCAGCAGCCTCTCCGGGACCGGGGAGGAAAAACTGTTTTTT; CDR3aa: CASSLSGTGEEKLFF
j_gene: TRBJ2-2; abundance: -; d_gene: -; v_gene: TRBV5-1; CDR3nt: TGCGCCAGCGGCTGGACTCGAAACACCGGGGAGCTGTTTTTT; CDR3aa: CASGWTRNTGELFF
j_gene: TRBJ2-3; abundance: -; d_gene: -; v_gene: TRBV27; CDR3nt: TGTGCCAGCAGCGAGGCCGCGAGGGGTTCTACGCAGTATTTT; CDR3aa: CASSEAARGSTQYF
j_gene: TRBJ1-2; abundance: many; d_gene: -; v_gene: TRBV5-5; CDR3nt: TGTGCCAGCAGCTTGGGGACCCCCGTCAAACATGGCTACACCTTC; CDR3aa: CASSLGTPVKHGYTF
j_gene: TRBJ2-7; abundance: few; d_gene: -; v_gene: TRBV4-1; CDR3nt: TGCGCCAGCAGCCAAGTTTTAATAGGCGGGGTGAACGAGCAGTACTTC; CDR3aa: CASSQVLIGGVNEQYF
j_gene: TRBJ2-3; abundance: few; d_gene: -; v_gene: TRBV12-3/TRBV12-4; CDR3nt: TGTGCCAGCAGTCCTAGGGGGATACCCCCGCAGTATTTT; CDR3aa: CASSPRGIPPQYF
j_gene: TRBJ1-1; abundance: -; d_gene: -; v_gene: TRBV4-3; CDR3nt: TGCGCCAGCAGCCAGACGATCGATCGGCACACGAACACTGAAGCTTTCTTT; CDR3aa: CASSQTIDRHTNTEAFF
j_gene: TRBJ1-2; abundance: few; d_gene: TRBD1; v_gene: TRBV5-4; CDR3nt: TGTGCCAGCAGCGCGGACAGGAACGACTATGGCTACACCTTC; CDR3aa: CASSADRNDYGYTF
j_gene: TRBJ2-7; abundance: few; d_gene: -; v_gene: TRBV6-2/TRBV6-3; CDR3nt: TGTGCCAGCAGTGCCCGTCCGGGGAGCTCCTACGAGCAGTACTTC; CDR3aa: CASSARPGSSYEQYF
j_gene: TRBJ2-1; abundance: many; d_gene: -; v_gene: TRBV7-6; CDR3nt: TGTGCCAGCAGCTTACCGGGACTGGGTCCCAATGAGCAGTTCTTC; CDR3aa: CASSLPGLGPNEQFF
j_gene: TRBJ2-3; abundance: -; d_gene: -; v_gene: TRBV10-2; CDR3nt: TGCGCCACCAGTACAGGGTTCGCAGATACGCAGTTTTTT; CDR3aa: CATSTGFADTQFF
j_gene: TRBJ1-5; abundance: -; d_gene: -; v_gene: TRBV12-3/TRBV12-4; CDR3nt: TGTGCCAGCAGGTCCGGGTGGTTCAATCAGCCCCAGCATTTT; CDR3aa: CASRSGWFNQPQHF
j_gene: TRBJ2-1; abundance: few; d_gene: -; v_gene: TRBV4-3; CDR3nt: TGCGCCAGCAGCCAAGTGTGGAGGGATGGGAATGAGCAGTTCTTC; CDR3aa: CASSQVWRDGNEQFF
j_gene: TRBJ2-5; abundance: -; d_gene: TRBD2; v_gene: TRBV20-1; CDR3nt: TGCAGTGCTCACAAGGCTAGCGGGGCCCAAGAGACCCAGTACTTC; CDR3aa: CSAHKASGAQETQYF
j_gene: TRBJ1-1; abundance: few; d_gene: TRBD1; v_gene: TRBV5-5; CDR3nt: TGTGCCAGCAGCCCGGTGACAGGGCTGAACACTGAAGCTTTCTTT; CDR3aa: CASSPVTGLNTEAFF
j_gene: TRBJ2-4; abundance: few; d_gene: -; v_gene: TRBV12-3/TRBV12-4; CDR3nt: TGTGCCAGCAGGGGGCCAGGAAACATTCAGTACTTC; CDR3aa: CASRGPGNIQYF
j_gene: TRBJ1-6; abundance: few; d_gene: -; v_gene: TRBV7-2; CDR3nt: TGTGCCAGCAGCTCCCGGGACTTAGATTCACCCCTCCACTTT; CDR3aa: CASSSRDLDSPLHF
j_gene: TRBJ2-3; abundance: many; d_gene: -; v_gene: TRBV6-1; CDR3nt: TGTGCCAGCAGTGAACGGAGCGGAGATACGCAGTATTTT; CDR3aa: CASSERSGDTQYF
j_gene: TRBJ1-2; abundance: many; d_gene: TRBD1; v_gene: TRBV12-3/TRBV12-4; CDR3nt: TGTGCCAGCAGTTGGGACACAGGGGGCCTCTATGGCTACACCTTC; CDR3aa: CASSWDTGGLYGYTF
j_gene: TRBJ2-5; abundance: -; d_gene: -; v_gene: TRBV7-2; CDR3nt: TGTGCCAGCAGCCCGATGGGTTCGAAGACCCAGTACTTC; CDR3aa: CASSPMGSKTQYF
j_gene: TRBJ2-7; abundance: many; d_gene: TRBD1; v_gene: TRBV4-1; CDR3nt: TGCGCCAGCAGCCAAGATCCGCCCCAGGGGGCGCGCCGCGAGCAGTACTTC; CDR3aa: CASSQDPPQGARREQYF
j_gene: TRBJ1-1; abundance: few; d_gene: -; v_gene: TRBV25-1; CDR3nt: TGTGCCAGCAGTGATCCCCCGGCCGAAGCTTTCTTT; CDR3aa: CASSDPPAEAFF
j_gene: TRBJ1-6; abundance: many; d_gene: -; v_gene: TRBV6-5; CDR3nt: TGTGCCAGCAGTTACTGGAGTGGTGGTCAGGGTGATTCACCCCTCCACTTT; CDR3aa: CASSYWSGGQGDSPLHF
j_gene: TRBJ2-3; abundance: -; d_gene: -; v_gene: TRBV6-2/TRBV6-3; CDR3nt: TGTGCCAGAAGTTCAGTCCGATTACTTAGCACAGATACGCAGTATTTT; CDR3aa: CARSSVRLLSTDTQYF
j_gene: TRBJ2-3; abundance: -; d_gene: -; v_gene: TRBV7-7; CDR3nt: TGTGCTAGCAGCTGGGACCCCTCGGCAGATACGCAGTATTTT; CDR3aa: CASSWDPSADTQYF
j_gene: TRBJ2-5; abundance: -; d_gene: -; v_gene: TRBV29-1; CDR3nt: TGCAGCGCCGCGCGGGGGCATCGAGGACAAGAGACCCAGTACTTC; CDR3aa: CSAARGHRGQETQYF
j_gene: TRBJ2-5; abundance: -; d_gene: -; v_gene: TRBV7-9; CDR3nt: TGTGCCAGCTCCACGACGGCAATATATGCCGACCAAGAGACCCAGTACTTC; CDR3aa: CASSTTAIYADQETQYF
j_gene: TRBJ2-3; abundance: few; d_gene: TRBD2; v_gene: TRBV28; CDR3nt: TGTGCCATCCATCGCGGGGGGACAGATACGCAGTATTTT; CDR3aa: CAIHRGGTDTQYF
j_gene: TRBJ1-2; abundance: -; d_gene: TRBD1; v_gene: TRBV7-2; CDR3nt: TGTGCCAGCAGCTGGACAGGGGTTCTTGGCTACACCTTC; CDR3aa: CASSWTGVLGYTF
j_gene: TRBJ2-2; abundance: few; d_gene: -; v_gene: TRBV3-1; CDR3nt: TGTGCCAGCAGCAGGGAGGTTAGCGAGACCGGGGAGCTGTTTTTT; CDR3aa: CASSREVSETGELFF